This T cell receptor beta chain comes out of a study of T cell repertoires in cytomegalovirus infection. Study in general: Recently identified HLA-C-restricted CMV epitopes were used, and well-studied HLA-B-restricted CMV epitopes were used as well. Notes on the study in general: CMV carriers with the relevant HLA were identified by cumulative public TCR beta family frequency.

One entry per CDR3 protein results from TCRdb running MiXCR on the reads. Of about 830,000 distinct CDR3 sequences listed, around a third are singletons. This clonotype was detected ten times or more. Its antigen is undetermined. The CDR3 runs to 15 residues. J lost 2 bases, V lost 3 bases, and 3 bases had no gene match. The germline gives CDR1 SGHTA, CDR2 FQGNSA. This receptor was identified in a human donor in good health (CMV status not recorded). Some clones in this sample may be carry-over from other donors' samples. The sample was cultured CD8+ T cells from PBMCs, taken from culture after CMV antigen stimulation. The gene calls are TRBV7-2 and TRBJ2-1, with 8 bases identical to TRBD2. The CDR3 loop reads CASSFLAGPYNEQFF. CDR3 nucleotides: TGTGCCAGCAGCTTCCTAGCGGGTCCCTACAATGAGCAGTTCTTC.